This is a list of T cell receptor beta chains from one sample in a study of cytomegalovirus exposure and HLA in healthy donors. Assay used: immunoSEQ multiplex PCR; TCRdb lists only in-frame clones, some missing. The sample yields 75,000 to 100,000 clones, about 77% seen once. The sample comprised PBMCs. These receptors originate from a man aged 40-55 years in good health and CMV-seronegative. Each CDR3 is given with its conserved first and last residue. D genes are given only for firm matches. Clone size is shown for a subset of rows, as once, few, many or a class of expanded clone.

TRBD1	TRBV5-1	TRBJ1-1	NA	CASSYSDRGEAFF	TGCGCCAGCAGCTATTCGGACAGGGGTGAAGCTTTCTTT
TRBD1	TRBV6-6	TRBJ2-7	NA	CASSKAGTVINGEQYF	TGTGCCAGCAGCAAGGCTGGGACAGTCATAAATGGGGAGCAGTACTTC
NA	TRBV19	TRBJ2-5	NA	CASSIPSETQYF	TGTGCCAGTAGTATACCCAGTGAGACCCAGTACTTC
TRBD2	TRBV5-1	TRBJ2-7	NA	CASSSFGTSGGSPYEQYF	TGCGCCAGCAGCTCCTTTGGGACTAGCGGGGGGTCACCGTACGAGCAGTACTTC
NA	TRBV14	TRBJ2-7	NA	CASSQALARPYEQYF	TGTGCCAGCAGCCAAGCGCTAGCGCGCCCCTACGAGCAGTACTTC
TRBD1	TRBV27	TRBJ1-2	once	CASSDGTGVNYGYTF	TGTGCCAGCAGTGATGGGACAGGCGTCAACTATGGCTACACCTTC
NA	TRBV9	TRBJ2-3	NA	CASASGYTDTQYF	TGTGCCTCGGCCAGCGGCTACACAGATACGCAGTATTTT
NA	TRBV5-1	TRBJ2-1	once	CASSLLGRATAYNEQFF	TGCGCCAGCAGCTTGTTGGGCAGGGCCACAGCCTACAATGAGCAGTTCTTC
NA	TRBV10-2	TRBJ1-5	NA	CASSESIRNQPQHF	TGCGCCAGCAGTGAGTCGATCAGGAATCAGCCCCAGCATTTT
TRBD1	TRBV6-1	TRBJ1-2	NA	CASSYTGVGYTF	TGTGCCAGCAGCTATACAGGGGTTGGCTACACCTTC
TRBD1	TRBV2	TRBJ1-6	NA	CASRLGTGYNSPLHF	TGTGCCAGCAGACTCGGGACAGGCTATAATTCACCCCTCCACTTT
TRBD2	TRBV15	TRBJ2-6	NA	CATSRDAPGLAGGSGANVLTF	TGTGCCACCAGCAGAGATGCTCCCGGACTAGCGGGAGGTTCCGGGGCCAACGTCCTGACTTTC
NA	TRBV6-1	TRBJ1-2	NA	CASIPLRGRSYGYTF	TGTGCCAGCATCCCCCTCAGAGGGCGATCCTATGGCTACACCTTC
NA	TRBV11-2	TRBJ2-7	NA	CASSLGHRVATYEQYF	TGTGCCAGCAGCTTAGGTCACAGAGTAGCGACCTACGAGCAGTACTTC
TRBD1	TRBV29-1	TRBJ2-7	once	CSVTGENYEQYF	TGCAGCGTGACAGGGGAGAACTACGAGCAGTACTTC
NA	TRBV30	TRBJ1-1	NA	CAWSSSLGNTEAFF	TGTGCCTGGAGTTCCTCCCTGGGCAACACTGAAGCTTTCTTT
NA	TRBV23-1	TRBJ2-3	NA	CASSPLTGGTDTQYF	TGCGCCAGCAGCCCACTTACGGGAGGCACAGATACGCAGTATTTT
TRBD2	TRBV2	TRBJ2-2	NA	CASINSPSGDTGELFF	TGTGCCAGCATTAATAGCCCTAGCGGGGACACCGGGGAGCTGTTTTTT
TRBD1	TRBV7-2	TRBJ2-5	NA	CASSLAGTGPGTQYF	TGTGCCAGCAGCTTAGCCGGGACAGGCCCGGGGACCCAGTACTTC
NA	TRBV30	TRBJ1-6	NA	CAWNPGRFLHF	TGTGCCTGGAACCCAGGAAGGTTCCTCCACTTT
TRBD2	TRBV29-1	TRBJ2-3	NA	CSVEGGRGTDTQYF	TGCAGCGTTGAAGGCGGGAGGGGCACAGATACGCAGTATTTT
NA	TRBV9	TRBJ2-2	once	CASSVDARGGFTGELFF	TGTGCCAGCAGCGTAGACGCGAGGGGGGGATTTACCGGGGAGCTGTTTTTT
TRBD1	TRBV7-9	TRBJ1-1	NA	CASSLGDRLNTEAFF	TGTGCCAGCAGCTTAGGGGACAGATTAAACACTGAAGCTTTCTTT
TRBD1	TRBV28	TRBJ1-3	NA	CASGGDRVSGNTIYF	TGTGCCAGCGGGGGGGACAGGGTTTCTGGAAACACCATATATTTT
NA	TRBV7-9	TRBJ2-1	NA	CASSPPRGNEQFF	TGTGCCAGCAGCCCACCCCGCGGCAATGAGCAGTTCTTC
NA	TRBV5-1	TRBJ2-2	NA	CASSGGALRPTGELFF	TGCGCCAGCAGCGGGGGGGCGTTGAGACCCACCGGGGAGCTGTTTTTT
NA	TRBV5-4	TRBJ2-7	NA	CASSRPGIYEQYF	TGTGCCAGCAGCCGGCCAGGGATTTACGAGCAGTACTTC
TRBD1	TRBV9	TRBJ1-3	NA	CASSSTGQAWGNTIYF	TGTGCCAGCAGCTCGACAGGACAGGCCTGGGGAAACACCATATATTTT
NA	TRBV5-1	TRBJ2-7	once	CASSLQTGASYEQYF	TGCGCCAGCAGCTTGCAGACAGGAGCCTCCTACGAGCAGTACTTC
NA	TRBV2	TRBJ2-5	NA	CASSEAGAAREETQYF	TGTGCCAGCAGTGAAGCCGGCGCAGCCAGGGAAGAGACCCAGTACTTC
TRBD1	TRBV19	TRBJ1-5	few	CASSPPDRVAGNQPQHF	TGTGCCAGTAGTCCTCCGGACAGGGTTGCGGGCAATCAGCCCCAGCATTTT
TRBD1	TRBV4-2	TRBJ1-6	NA	CASSMGQSENSPLHF	TGTGCCAGCAGCATGGGACAGTCAGAGAATTCACCCCTCCACTTT
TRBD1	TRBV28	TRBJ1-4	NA	CASSLLGTGGTEKLFF	TGTGCCAGCAGTTTGTTGGGGACAGGGGGAACCGAAAAACTGTTTTTT
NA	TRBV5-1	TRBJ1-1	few	CASSPGVTEAFF	TGCGCCAGCAGCCCGGGAGTAACTGAAGCTTTCTTT
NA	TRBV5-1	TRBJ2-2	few	CASSLVASTGELFF	TGCGCCAGCAGCTTGGTCGCTAGCACCGGGGAGCTGTTTTTT
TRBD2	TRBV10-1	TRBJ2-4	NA	CASSEGSGGRKNIQYF	TGCGCCAGCAGTGAGGGTAGCGGGGGGCGGAAAAACATTCAGTACTTC
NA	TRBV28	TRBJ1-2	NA	CASSFRLSGSYGYTF	TGTGCCAGCAGTTTTAGGCTATCGGGGTCCTATGGCTACACCTTC
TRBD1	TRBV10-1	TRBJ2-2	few	CASSELGQGTGELFF	TGCGCCAGCAGTGAGCTGGGACAGGGCACCGGGGAGCTGTTTTTT
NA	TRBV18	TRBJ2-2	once	CASSPFQNTGELFF	TGTGCCAGCTCACCATTTCAAAACACCGGGGAGCTGTTTTTT
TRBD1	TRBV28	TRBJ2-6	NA	CASQTGDLSGANVLTF	TGTGCCAGCCAGACAGGGGACCTCTCTGGGGCCAACGTCCTGACTTTC
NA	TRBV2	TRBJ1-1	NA	CARKNDIDTEAFF	TGTGCCAGGAAGAACGACATAGACACTGAAGCTTTCTTT